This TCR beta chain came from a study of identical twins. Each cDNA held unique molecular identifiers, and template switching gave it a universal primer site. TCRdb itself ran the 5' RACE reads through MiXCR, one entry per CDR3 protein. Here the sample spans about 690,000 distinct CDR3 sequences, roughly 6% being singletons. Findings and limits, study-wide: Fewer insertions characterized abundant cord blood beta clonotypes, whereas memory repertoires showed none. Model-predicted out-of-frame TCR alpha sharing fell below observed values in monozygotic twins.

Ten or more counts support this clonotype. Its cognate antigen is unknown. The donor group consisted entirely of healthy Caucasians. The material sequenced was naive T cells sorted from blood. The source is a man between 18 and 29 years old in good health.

The CDR3 is CASTEFNEQFF. CDR3 sequence (DNA): TGCGCCAGCACCGAGTTTAATGAGCAGTTCTTC. The chain combines TRBV5-1 with TRBJ2-1, with D uncertain. The germline V gene has CDR1 SGHRS and CDR2 YFSETQ. Trimming cost V 6 bases and J 7 bases, with 8 bases left between them. The CDR3 runs to 11 residues.